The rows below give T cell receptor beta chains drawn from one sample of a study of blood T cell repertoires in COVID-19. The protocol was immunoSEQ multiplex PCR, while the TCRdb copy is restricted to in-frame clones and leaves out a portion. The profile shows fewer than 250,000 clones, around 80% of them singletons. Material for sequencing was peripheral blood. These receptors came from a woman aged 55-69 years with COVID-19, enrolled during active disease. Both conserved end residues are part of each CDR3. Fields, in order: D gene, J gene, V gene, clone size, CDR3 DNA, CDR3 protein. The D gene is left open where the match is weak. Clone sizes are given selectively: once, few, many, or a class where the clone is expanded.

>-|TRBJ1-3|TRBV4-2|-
TGTGCCAGCAGCCAAGGAGAAGCCTCTGGAAACACCATATATTTT
CASSQGEASGNTIYF
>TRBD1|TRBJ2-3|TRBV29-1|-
TGCAGCGCCTGGACAGGGCCAGATACGCAGTATTTT
CSAWTGPDTQYF
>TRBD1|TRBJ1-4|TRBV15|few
TGTGCCACCAGCAGAGGGACAGGGGGTAATGAAAAACTGTTTTTT
CATSRGTGGNEKLFF
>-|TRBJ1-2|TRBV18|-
TGTGCCAGCTCAGATCTGGGGCAGGGCCTTAACTATGGCTACACCTTC
CASSDLGQGLNYGYTF
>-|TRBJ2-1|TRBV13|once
TGTGCCAGCAGCTTTGCCAGCGGACGCTACAATGAGCAGTTCTTC
CASSFASGRYNEQFF
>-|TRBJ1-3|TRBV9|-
TGTGCCAGCAGCCCCCGTGGGGGGAGCTCTGGAAACACCATATATTTT
CASSPRGGSSGNTIYF
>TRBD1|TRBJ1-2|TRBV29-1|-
TGCAGCGTTGAAGATCCGGACAGGTACTATGGCTACACCTTC
CSVEDPDRYYGYTF
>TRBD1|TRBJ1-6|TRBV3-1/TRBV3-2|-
TGTGCCAGCAGCCAGATCCAGGGGGCGAATAATTCACCCCTCCACTTT
CASSQIQGANNSPLHF
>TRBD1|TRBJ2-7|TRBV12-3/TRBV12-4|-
TGTGCCAGCAGTTTAGCGCAGGGGGTTACGCAGTACTTC
CASSLAQGVTQYF
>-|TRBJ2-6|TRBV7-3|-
TGTGCCAGCAGCTTTTACGGGGAAGGCTCTGGGGCCAACGTCCTGACTTTC
CASSFYGEGSGANVLTF
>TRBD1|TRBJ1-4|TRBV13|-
TGTGCCAGCAGCTTAAGGACAGGGGGTAATGAAAAACTGTTTTTT
CASSLRTGGNEKLFF
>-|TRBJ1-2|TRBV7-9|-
TGTGCCAGCAGCTTAGCCGGGTCTGGCTACACCTTC
CASSLAGSGYTF
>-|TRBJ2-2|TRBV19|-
TGTGCCAGTAATCTAAACACCGGGGAGCTGTTTTTT
CASNLNTGELFF
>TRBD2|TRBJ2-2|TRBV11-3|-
TGTGCCAGCAGCGCCCGCCAGCGGGGGGGCCCCGGGGAGCTGTTTTTT
CASSARQRGGPGELFF
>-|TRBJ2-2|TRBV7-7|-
TGTGCTAGCAGCCCCCGCCAGTCCGGGGAGCTGTTTTTT
CASSPRQSGELFF
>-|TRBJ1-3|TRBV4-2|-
TGTGCCAGCAGCCAAGACAGTAACACCATATATTTT
CASSQDSNTIYF
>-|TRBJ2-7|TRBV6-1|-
TGTGCCAGCAGTGAAACGTGGGCTACTTACGAGCAGTACTTC
CASSETWATYEQYF
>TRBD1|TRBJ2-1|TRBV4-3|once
TGCGCCAGCAGCCAAGATTTCACAGGGGCGGGCAATGAGCAGTTCTTC
CASSQDFTGAGNEQFF
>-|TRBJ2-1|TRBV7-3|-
TGTGCCAGCAGCTTAGGGGCGGGTAGCGGCCTTTCCTACAATGAGCAGTTCTTC
CASSLGAGSGLSYNEQFF
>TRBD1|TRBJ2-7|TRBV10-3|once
TGTGCCACCACAGGGGGTCCCTTCCACGAGCAGTACTTC
CATTGGPFHEQYF
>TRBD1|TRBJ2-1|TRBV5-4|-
TGTGCCAGCAGCTTAGGGACAGTCTCTCTTCTCTCCTACAATGAGCAGTTCTTC
CASSLGTVSLLSYNEQFF
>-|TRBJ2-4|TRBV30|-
TGTGCCTGGAGTGGTAGCATCCAAAACATTCAGTACTTC
CAWSGSIQNIQYF
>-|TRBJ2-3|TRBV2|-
TGTGCCAGCAGTGCGGGGAGAACGCAGTATTTT
CASSAGRTQYF
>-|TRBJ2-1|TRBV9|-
TGTGCCAGCAGCGTAGTAGCCAGCGGACCCTGGAATGAGCAGTTCTTC
CASSVVASGPWNEQFF
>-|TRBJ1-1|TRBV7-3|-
TGTGCCAGCAGCTTAGAAGGGGGTCGACGAGCTTTCTTT
CASSLEGGRRAFF
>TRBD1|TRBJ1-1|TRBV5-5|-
TGTGCCAGCAGCTCGGGGCAGGGGGCTTTAAGAGCTGAAGCTTTCTTT
CASSSGQGALRAEAFF
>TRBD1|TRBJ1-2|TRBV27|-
TGTGCCAGCAGTTCGACAGGGGGCTCACCAATGGGGGACTATGGCTACACCTTC
CASSSTGGSPMGDYGYTF
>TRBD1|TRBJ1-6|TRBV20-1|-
TGCAGTGCTAGTGAAAGGACAGGCACTTGGGATTCACCCCTCCACTTT
CSASERTGTWDSPLHF
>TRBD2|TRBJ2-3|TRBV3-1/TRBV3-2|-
TGTGCCAGCAGCCAACCCCTACTAGCGGGGGGGGCAGATACGCAGTATTTT
CASSQPLLAGGADTQYF
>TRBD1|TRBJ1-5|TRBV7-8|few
TGTGCCAGCAGCCCCCCTGGGACAGGGAAACAGCCCCAGCATTTT
CASSPPGTGKQPQHF
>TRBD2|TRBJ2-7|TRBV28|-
TGTGCCAGCAGTTTATTCTCCGCGATAGCGGGAGGCTACGAGCAGTACTTC
CASSLFSAIAGGYEQYF
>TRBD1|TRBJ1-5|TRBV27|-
TGTGCCAGCAGTTCAAGGACAGGGAATCAGCCCCAGCATTTT
CASSSRTGNQPQHF
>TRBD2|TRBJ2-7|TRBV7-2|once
TGTGCCAGCAGCCAGCGGGAGCGGGCCCACGAGCAGTACTTC
CASSQRERAHEQYF
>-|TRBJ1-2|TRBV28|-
TGTGCCAGCAGTTACCCGACAGCACCCTATGGCTACACCTTC
CASSYPTAPYGYTF
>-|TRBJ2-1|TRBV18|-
TGTGCCAGCTCACCCCTAAATGGACTGAGGAGCAATGAGCAGTTCTTC
CASSPLNGLRSNEQFF
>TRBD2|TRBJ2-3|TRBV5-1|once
TGCGCCAGCAGCTTTCGGATAGCGGGACTCACAGATACGCAGTATTTT
CASSFRIAGLTDTQYF
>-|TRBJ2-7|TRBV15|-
TGTGCCACCCTGAGCGGGGACAGGCCCTACGAGCAGTACTTC
CATLSGDRPYEQYF
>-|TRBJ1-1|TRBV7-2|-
TGTGCCAGCAGCTTAGCTCCACAGTCGAACACTGAAGCTTTCTTT
CASSLAPQSNTEAFF
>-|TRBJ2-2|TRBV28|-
TGTGCCACGCCAGGTCCAGGGAAATCACATAACGGGGAGCTGTTTTTT
CATPGPGKSHNGELFF
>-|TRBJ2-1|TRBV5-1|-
TGCGCCAGCAGCTTGACAGGGATAGGGAATGAGCAGTTCTTC
CASSLTGIGNEQFF
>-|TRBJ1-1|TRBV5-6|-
TGTGCCAGCAGCTTGGACAGTAACACTGAAGCTTTCTTT
CASSLDSNTEAFF
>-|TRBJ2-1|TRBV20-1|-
TGCAGTGCCCTTAGCTCCGAGCAGTTCTTC
CSALSSEQFF
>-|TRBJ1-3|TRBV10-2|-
TGCGCCAGCAGTTTCTCGGGGGAGGGGACTGGAAACACCATATATTTT
CASSFSGEGTGNTIYF
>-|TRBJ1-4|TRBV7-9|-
TGTGCCAGCAGCTTATTGGGCCTACCGGATGAAAAACTGTTTTTT
CASSLLGLPDEKLFF
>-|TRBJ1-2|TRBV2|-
TGTGCCAGCAGTGAAACACAGGCCTTCTATGGCTACACCTTC
CASSETQAFYGYTF
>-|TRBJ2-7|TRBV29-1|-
TGCAGCGTTCGAAATCCCGAGGGCTACGAGCAGTACTTC
CSVRNPEGYEQYF